This note documents a single TCR beta chain sequence. Its antigen is unidentified. Profiled with immunoSEQ multiplex PCR; TCRdb holds only in-frame clones, not every one. The repertoire holds roughly 30,000 clones, with 74% as singletons. The record originates from a study of CD4 T cells in relation to SARS-CoV-2 and coronaviruses. Study-wide results and limits: Compared with monoreactive clones, crossreactive clones showed significantly weaker SARS-CoV-2 expansion.

Germline CDR1 reads SGHNT; CDR2 reads YYREEE (reference sequence). This CDR3 region has 14 residues. Germline trimming cut 0 bases from V and 13 bases from J; bases unmatched to any gene: 8. CD4+ T cells from unexposed donors were obtained before the COVID-19 pandemic (2011-2018). Isolation of CD4+ T cells took place after less than 11 days in culture. Testing used SARS-CoV-2 S/N and four cold-coronavirus spikes on unexposed-donor CD4+ T cells, cells permitting. Some 1.9 million PBMCs per well were cultured with around 9.2 IU/ml IL-2. On days 3 and 7, cultures got half fresh IL-2 medium. The chain uses TRBV5-4 and TRBJ2-1; the match to TRBD2 covers 9 bases. This receptor was obtained from a human donor in good health. What was sequenced was CD4+ T cells from PBMCs, cultured in vitro. For the CDR3, the DNA is TGTGCCAGCAGCTTGGACTTTTTCGGGACTAGCCAGTTCTTC. It translates to CASSLDFFGTSQFF.